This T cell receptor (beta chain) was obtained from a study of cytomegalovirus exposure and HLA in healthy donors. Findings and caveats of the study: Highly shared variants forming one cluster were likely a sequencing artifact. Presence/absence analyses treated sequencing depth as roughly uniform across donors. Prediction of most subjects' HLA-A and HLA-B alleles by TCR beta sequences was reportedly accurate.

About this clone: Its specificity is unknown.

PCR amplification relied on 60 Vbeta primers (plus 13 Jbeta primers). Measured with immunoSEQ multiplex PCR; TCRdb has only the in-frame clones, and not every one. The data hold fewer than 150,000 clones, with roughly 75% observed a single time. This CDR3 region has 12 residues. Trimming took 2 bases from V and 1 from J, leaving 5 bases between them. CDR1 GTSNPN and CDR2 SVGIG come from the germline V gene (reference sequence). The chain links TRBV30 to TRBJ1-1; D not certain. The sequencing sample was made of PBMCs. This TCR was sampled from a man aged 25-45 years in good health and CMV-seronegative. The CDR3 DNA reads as TGTGCCTGGAGTCCTAGGAACACTGAAGCTTTCTTT. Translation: CAWSPRNTEAFF.